One and the same sample provided the 26 T cell receptor beta chains below, sequenced in a study of T cell responses to AZD1222 COVID-19 vaccine. Assay used: immunoSEQ multiplex PCR; TCRdb lists only in-frame clones, some missing. The repertoire includes 86,000 or so clones, around nine tenths of them detected once, and less than 5.5% sits in the top ten. Specimen: peripheral blood, collected on day 0 of MenACWY control vaccination. These receptors all come from an adult in good health.

This chain uses TRBV28 with TRBJ1-3; 9 nucleotides match TRBD1. Trimming took 3 bases from V and 0 from J; bases not matched to a gene: 6. The CDR3 totals 17 residues. Germline V gives CDR1 MDHEN, CDR2 SYDVKM. CDR3 sequence: CASSLGDRVISGNTIYF. DNA for the CDR3: TGTGCCAGCAGTTTGGGGGACAGGGTGATCTCTGGAAACACCATATATTTT.

The table lists this clone with a count of one. The chain carries TRBV15 and TRBJ2-7; possibly TRBD2 for D (6 bases). Germline-derived CDR1 and CDR2 are LNHNV and YYDKDF (reference sequence). V was pared by 0 bases and J by 5 bases, with 14 bases between. This CDR3 comprises 15 residues. The CDR3 loop reads CATSRERGTTDEQYF. The CDR3 DNA is TGTGCCACCAGCAGAGAGCGGGGTACGACAGACGAGCAGTACTTC.

V and J are TRBV9 and TRBJ1-1; D might be TRBD1 (5 bases). V was trimmed by 4 bases and J by 8 bases, leaving 9 bases between them. The CDR3 is 11 amino acids. Germline V gene sequence: CDR1 SGDLS, CDR2 YYNGEE. CDR3 protein: CASSPGTEAFF. CDR3 DNA sequence: TGTGCCAGCAGCCCGGGGACCGAAGCTTTCTTT.

The chain uses TRBV10-1 and TRBJ2-2, with D hard to call. The CDR3 consists of 14 residues. CDR1 and CDR2 from the germline V gene are WNHNN and SYGVQD (reference sequence). Deletions cut 0 bases from V and 3 bases from J, with 5 bases between. CDR3 loop: CASSESGYTGELFF. The CDR3 DNA sequence: TGCGCCAGCAGTGAGTCCGGCTACACCGGGGAGCTGTTTTTT.

The V and J genes are TRBV28 and TRBJ1-6, with a weak D call TRBD1 (5 bases). CDR1 MDHEN and CDR2 SYDVKM come from the germline V gene. CDR3 length: 15 residues. Trimming cost V 6 bases and J 7 bases, with 16 bases left between them. The CDR3 protein is CASRSYRPGNSPLHF. CDR3 DNA: TGTGCCAGCAGGTCCTATAGGCCAGGGAATTCACCCCTCCACTTT.

V usage is TRBV11-2 and J usage is TRBJ2-5, with 7 bases aligning to TRBD1. The V gene's germline CDR1 is SGHAT and CDR2 FQNNGV. This CDR3 is 16 amino acids long. The J segment lost 5 bases and the V segment lost 6 bases, leaving 15 bases of the junction unmatched. The CDR3 DNA reads TGTGCCAGCAGTTTCAATAACTACAGGGGACAGGAGACCCAGTACTTC. This gives the protein CASSFNNYRGQETQYF. Drawing the rest from reference TRBV11-2 and TRBJ2-5, the complete variable domain is EAGVAQSPRYKIIEKRQSVAFWCNPISGHATLYWYQQILGQGPKLLIQFQNNGVVDDSQLPKDRFSAERLKGVDSTLKIQPAKLEDSAVYLCASSFNNYRGQETQYFGPGTRLLVL.

The rearrangement links TRBV4-3 to TRBJ2-1, with a tentative D call TRBD2 (5 bases). This CDR3 spans 16 amino acids. The germline V gene encodes CDR1 LGHNA and CDR2 YSLEER. V was shortened by 0 bases and J by 2 bases, with 11 bases between the two germline ends. CDR3 region: CASSQDKDWPYNEQFF. CDR3 DNA: TGCGCCAGCAGCCAAGATAAGGACTGGCCCTACAATGAGCAGTTCTTC.

The chain uses TRBV25-1 and TRBJ1-3; 7 bases line up with TRBD1. The V gene end was trimmed by 3 bases and the J gene end by 4 bases; junction bases not matched to a gene: 6. The germline CDR1 and CDR2 sequences are MGHDK and SYGVNS. This CDR3 region has 15 residues. CDR3 DNA: TGTGCCAGCAGTGACTCAACAGGGGCAGGAAACACCATATATTTT. Its protein is CASSDSTGAGNTIYF. Full variable domain (outside the CDR3, taken from reference TRBV25-1 and TRBJ1-3): EADIYQTPRYLVIGTGKKITLECSQTMGHDKMYWYQQDPGMELHLIHYSYGVNSTEKGDLSSESTVSRIRTEHFPLTLESARPSHTSQYLCASSDSTGAGNTIYFGEGSWLTVV.

V usage is TRBV28 and J usage is TRBJ2-7; D possibly corresponds to TRBD2 (5 bases). Germline CDR1 MDHEN, CDR2 SYDVKM. The CDR3 spans 14 residues. V lost 9 bases to trimming and J lost 0 bases, with 15 bases between them. The CDR3 DNA reads TGTGCCAGTATTCGTCCCGGGAACTCCTACGAGCAGTACTTC. It encodes CASIRPGNSYEQYF.

The rearrangement links TRBV28 to TRBJ1-5, with 7 bases aligning to TRBD1. V gave up 6 bases and J gave up 7 bases; unmatched junction bases: 12. The CDR3 covers 15 residues. CDR1 MDHEN and CDR2 SYDVKM come from the germline V gene. The CDR3 loop is CASSRHRGQGQPQHF. The CDR3 nucleotides are TGTGCCAGCAGCCGGCACAGGGGCCAGGGGCAGCCCCAGCATTTT.

This clone was observed once. This chain connects TRBV29-1 to TRBJ1-4; weak D call: TRBD1 (5 bases). The CDR3 is 14 amino acids. Germline V gives CDR1 SQVTM, CDR2 ANQGSEA. V was cut by 2 bases and J by 5 bases, with 12 bases left in between. The CDR3 reads CSVETRDSNEKLFF. For the CDR3, the DNA is TGCAGCGTTGAAACTCGGGACTCGAATGAAAAACTGTTTTTT.

The V call is TRBV7-8, the J call TRBJ2-1, with no clear D. Germline V gives CDR1 SGHVS, CDR2 FQNEAQ. The length of the CDR3 is 16 residues. V shed 0 bases and J shed 3 bases, with 12 bases lying between them. The CDR3 loop is CASSLAGTLIYNEQFF. The CDR3 DNA is TGTGCCAGCAGCTTAGCGGGCACCCTAATCTACAATGAGCAGTTCTTC.

This chain joins TRBV5-6 and TRBJ1-3, with TRBD1 identical over 8 bases. Trimming at V came to 3 bases and at J to 0 bases, leaving 2 bases not matched to a gene. CDR3 length: 15 amino acids. The germline V gene encodes CDR1 SGHDT and CDR2 YYEEEE. The CDR3 DNA reads as TGTGCCAGCAGCTGGACAGGGAACTCTGGAAACACCATATATTTT. This encodes CASSWTGNSGNTIYF.

The V call is TRBV7-2, the J call TRBJ2-6; the D is unclear. The CDR3 length is 13 residues. Trimming pared 3 bases from V and 6 bases from J, leaving 6 bases between. Per germline, CDR1 SGHTA and CDR2 FQGNSA. The CDR3 DNA follows: TGTGCCAGCAGCTTGGATCAGGCCAACGTCCTGACTTTC. It is translated as CASSLDQANVLTF.

The CDR3 DNA reads as TGTGCCAGCAGCTCCCGAGCGGTAATCTACAATGAGCAGTTCTTC. The encoded protein is CASSSRAVIYNEQFF. The V gene is TRBV6-2 or TRBV6-3, the J gene TRBJ2-1; D possibly corresponds to TRBD2 (5 bases). The CDR3 has 15 amino acids. Germline assignment: CDR1 MNHEY and CDR2 SVGEGT. Trimming pared 6 bases from V and 3 bases from J, leaving 15 bases between.

V usage is TRBV28 and J usage is TRBJ2-5; 12 bases agree with TRBD1. The CDR3 runs 14 residues. Trimming removed 6 bases from V and 7 bases from J; junction bases left unmatched: 6. Looked up from germline, CDR1 is MDHEN and CDR2 is SYDVKM. DNA for the CDR3: TGTGCCAGCAGGGGGACAGGGGGCTTGGGGACCCAGTACTTC. Its protein product is CASRGTGGLGTQYF.

The V gene is TRBV6-6, the J gene TRBJ2-7; a possible D gene is TRBD1 (5 bases). The CDR3 length is 12 residues. Germline CDR1 reads MNHNY; CDR2 reads SVGAGI (reference sequence). V was trimmed by 6 bases and J by 3 bases, leaving 9 bases between them. In DNA form, the CDR3 reads TGTGCCAGCAGATCAGGGTTCTACGAGCAGTACTTC. This gives the protein CASRSGFYEQYF.

The rearrangement joins TRBV7-2 to TRBJ2-3; 9 bases line up with TRBD1. Germline assignment: CDR1 SGHTA and CDR2 FQGNSA. This CDR3 is 15 amino acids long. V shed 5 bases, J shed 6 bases, and the junction held 9 bases outside the gene matches. In nucleotides, the CDR3 is TGTGCCAGCAGCAACCTAGGGACAGGGCTGGATACGCAGTATTTT. Protein sequence: CASSNLGTGLDTQYF.

This sequence joins TRBV11-2 and TRBJ2-3, with no clear D. CDR1 is SGHAT, CDR2 FQNNGV, per germline. The V gene lost 3 bases and the J gene lost 4 bases, with 8 bases spanning the gap. The CDR3 is 13 residues long. The CDR3 DNA reads as TGTGCCAGCAGCTTGGGTCACCCAGATACGCAGTATTTT. Residues: CASSLGHPDTQYF.

CDR3 bases: TGCGCCAGCAGCCTCCGGGACTTTTACAATGAAAAACTGTTTTTT. Protein: CASSLRDFYNEKLFF. The chain couples TRBV5-1 to TRBJ1-4, with TRBD1 as a possible D gene (5 bases). Germline V lookup: CDR1 SGHRS, CDR2 YFSETQ. This CDR3 comprises 15 residues. V was pared by 4 bases and J by 5 bases, with 15 bases between.

This clone was picked up a small number of times. The CDR3 loop is CASSYQGLATDTQYF. The CDR3 DNA reads TGTGCCAGCAGTTACCAGGGACTAGCGACAGATACGCAGTATTTT. V and J are TRBV6-5 and TRBJ2-3, with 10 bases that match TRBD2. This CDR3 comprises 15 residues. From germline, CDR1 is MNHEY and CDR2 SVGAGI. J gave up 3 bases and V 2 bases, and 2 bases lay outside the gene matches.

The rearrangement joins TRBV30 to TRBJ1-6; 8 nucleotides agree with TRBD1. Germline V gives CDR1 GTSNPN, CDR2 SVGIG (reference sequence). The CDR3 contains 13 residues. V dropped 5 bases and J dropped 10; count of bases not matched to a gene: 7. The CDR3 loop is CAWVGQGESPLHF. The CDR3 DNA reads as TGTGCCTGGGTAGGACAGGGTGAATCACCCCTCCACTTT.

The chain joins TRBV5-6 to TRBJ2-4; 10 nucleotides align to TRBD1. The CDR3 loop spans 14 amino acids. V shed 0 bases, J shed 8 bases, and the junction held 2 bases outside the gene matches. Germline V lookup: CDR1 SGHDT, CDR2 YYEEEE. CDR3 nucleotide sequence: TGTGCCAGCAGCTTGGGACAGGGGGCCCACATTCAGTACTTC. This translates into CASSLGQGAHIQYF.

The chain is built from TRBV7-2 and TRBJ2-1, with TRBD2 matching over 9 bases. CDR3 size: 15 residues. Germline CDR1 and CDR2: SGHTA and FQGNSA. With 3 bases clipped from V and 7 bases from J, the junction kept 7 bases outside the gene matches. CDR3 nucleotide sequence: TGTGCCAGCAGCTTCCGCGGGAGGGAAGGAAATGAGCAGTTCTTC. Amino acids: CASSFRGREGNEQFF.

This clone is a singleton in its sample. This chain links TRBV12-3 or TRBV12-4 with TRBJ1-4, with D hard to call. The ends were cut back, 5 bases at V and 10 bases at J, with 14 bases in the middle. This CDR3 has 13 residues. The CDR3 nucleotides read TGTGCCAGCAGTACCACCGGAGGGCGAAAACTGTTTTTT. Amino acid sequence: CASSTTGGRKLFF.

For the CDR3, the DNA is TGCGCCAGCACCCTACGAGAGGGAGGGAACACTGAAGCTTTCTTT. This sequence encodes CASTLREGGNTEAFF. This chain joins TRBV5-1 and TRBJ1-1; D is undetermined. The length of the CDR3 is 15 residues. V lost 6 bases and J lost 1, with 16 bases in between. From germline, CDR1 is SGHRS and CDR2 YFSETQ.